The 20 T cell receptor beta chains in this list originate from one sample, sequenced in a study of blood T cell repertoires in COVID-19. Sequenced by immunoSEQ multiplex PCR; TCRdb stores in-frame clones only, minus some. The sample shows hundreds of thousands of clones, over 65% of them seen only once. The material sequenced was peripheral blood. These receptors were taken from a woman in her 70s with active or convalescent COVID-19.

This chain connects TRBV28 to TRBJ1-1; 8 bases line up with TRBD1. Looked up from germline, CDR1 is MDHEN and CDR2 is SYDVKM. CDR3 length equals 14 residues. V lost 7 bases to trimming and J lost 7 bases; unmatched junction nucleotides: 11. The CDR3: CASTTLLQGDEAFF. CDR3 DNA sequence: TGTGCCAGCACCACCTTACTACAGGGGGATGAAGCTTTCTTT.

The V and J genes are TRBV6-5 and TRBJ2-5, with TRBD1 identical over 9 bases. The CDR3 totals 15 residues. The germline V gene has CDR1 MNHEY and CDR2 SVGAGI. The trim removed 6 bases at V and 3 bases at J, leaving 8 bases unmatched. In DNA, the CDR3 is TGTGCCAGCAGGGAGGGACAGGGTGGAAAAGAGACCCAGTACTTC. Translation: CASREGQGGKETQYF.

For the CDR3, the DNA is TGTGCCAGCAGCCAAGAGTCAGACACATCAGATACGCAGTATTTT. The encoded protein is CASSQESDTSDTQYF. This chain connects TRBV4-2 to TRBJ2-3, with D unresolved. CDR1 is LGHNA and CDR2 is YNFKEQ in the germline V gene. This CDR3 comprises 15 residues. Trimming stripped 0 bases from V and 4 bases from J, with 11 bases between.

The chain is built from TRBV6-5 and TRBJ2-1; TRBD2 agrees at 8 bases. Per germline, CDR1 MNHEY and CDR2 SVGAGI. V trimming: 0 bases; J trimming: 5 bases; junction bases outside the gene matches: 3. The CDR3 sequence is 15 residues long. CDR3 DNA sequence: TGTGCCAGCAGTTACTCGATAGCGGGACACAATGAGCAGTTCTTC. This sequence encodes CASSYSIAGHNEQFF.

The rearrangement joins TRBV10-2 to TRBJ1-1; D call uncertain. Germline lookup yields CDR1 WSHSY and CDR2 SAAADI. The CDR3 sequence is 15 residues long. Trimming cost V 5 bases and J 0 bases, with 13 bases left between them. The CDR3 DNA follows: TGCGCCAGCAGTCTACGACGGGGAATGAACACTGAAGCTTTCTTT. The encoded protein is CASSLRRGMNTEAFF.

This clone was seen a few times. The chain carries TRBV29-1 and TRBJ2-1; TRBD2 agrees at 13 bases. The ends lost 8 bases at V and 8 bases at J; junction bases unmatched: 6. Germline-derived CDR1 and CDR2 are SQVTM and ANQGSEA. The CDR3 loop spans 13 amino acids. This chain's CDR3 is CSQTSGRAHEQFF. DNA of the CDR3: TGCAGCCAAACTAGCGGGAGGGCCCATGAGCAGTTCTTC.

V gene TRBV10-3 combines with J gene TRBJ1-2; TRBD1 aligns across 9 bases. There are 11 residues in the CDR3. V was clipped by 9 bases and J by 6 bases; unmatched bases: 2. Germline CDR1 and CDR2: ENHRY and SYGVKD. CDR3 protein: CAITGGDGYTF. The CDR3 coding sequence is TGTGCCATTACAGGGGGCGATGGCTACACCTTC.

This sequence joins TRBV7-2 and TRBJ2-3; 11 bases line up with TRBD2. This CDR3 has 17 residues. CDR1 SGHTA and CDR2 FQGNSA come from the germline V gene. Trimming took 5 bases from V and 0 from J; bases not matched to a gene: 7. CDR3 region: CASSMAPSGRSTDTQYF. The CDR3 DNA sequence: TGTGCCAGCAGCATGGCCCCTAGCGGGAGGAGCACAGATACGCAGTATTTT.

This chain links TRBV3-1 (or the pseudogene TRBV3-2) with TRBJ1-6; D not certain. V lost 4 bases, J lost 7 bases, and 11 bases lay in between. The CDR3 runs to 14 residues. CDR1 and CDR2 (germline): LGHDT, YNNKEL (reference sequence). DNA for the CDR3: TGTGCCAGCAGCCCTCCTCGCGCCAATTCACCCCTCCACTTT. Translation: CASSPPRANSPLHF.

The genes are TRBV5-6 and TRBJ2-7; perhaps TRBD1 as D (5 bases). Trimming removed 1 base from V and 6 bases from J, with 17 bases in between. The CDR3 covers 15 residues. Germline loops: CDR1 SGHDT, CDR2 YYEEEE. The CDR3 protein is CASSLNGKGFGEQYF. The CDR3 DNA reads TGTGCCAGCAGCTTGAACGGAAAGGGGTTTGGCGAGCAGTACTTC.

The chain has TRBV19 and TRBJ1-5, with TRBD1 matching 7 bases. Germline V gene lookup returns CDR1 LNHDA and CDR2 SQIVND (reference sequence). With V trimmed by 8 bases and J by 8 bases, 9 bases remained unmatched. The CDR3 length is 13 residues. CDR3 amino acids: CASATDRVKPQHF. CDR3 nucleotide sequence: TGTGCCAGTGCAACCGACAGGGTTAAGCCCCAGCATTTT. Full variable domain (rest looked up from reference TRBV19 and TRBJ1-5): DGGITQSPKYLFRKEGQNVTLSCEQNLNHDAMYWYRQDPGQGLRLIYYSQIVNDFQKGDIAEGYSVSREKKESFPLTVTSAQKNPTAFYLCASATDRVKPQHFGDGTRLSIL.

In DNA, the CDR3 is TGTGCCAGTAGTATAGGATCCGGTACTTATGGCTACACCTTC. Protein: CASSIGSGTYGYTF. This chain links TRBV19 with TRBJ1-2; unclear D gene. Trimming took 1 base from V and 5 from J, leaving 11 bases between them. CDR1 and CDR2 (germline): LNHDA, SQIVND (reference sequence). CDR3 size: 14 residues.

This rearrangement joins TRBV30 to TRBJ2-3, with 9 bases lining up with TRBD2. J gave up 4 bases and V 3 bases, and 8 bases lay outside the gene matches. This CDR3 has 15 residues. Germline V gene data show CDR1 as GTSNPN and CDR2 as SVGIG (reference sequence). The CDR3 DNA is TGTGCCTGGAGCCTGGCGACTAGCGGCGCAGATACGCAGTATTTT. Residues: CAWSLATSGADTQYF.

This clone was counted a single time. The chain recombines TRBV7-9 with TRBJ2-7; perhaps TRBD2 as D (6 bases). Trimming took off 1 base at V and 6 bases at J, with 7 bases between the two ends. This CDR3 has 12 amino acids. The germline V gene has CDR1 SEHNR and CDR2 FQNEAQ (reference sequence). The CDR3 bases are TGTGCCAGCAGCTTAGTGGAGGGCGAGCAGTACTTC. Translating gives CASSLVEGEQYF.

As to this clone: Other DNA sequences in the same sample also yield this CDR3. The chain couples TRBV5-1 to TRBJ2-5; tentative D call: TRBD2 (6 bases). Between the trimmed V and J ends, which lost 0 bases and 2 bases, there was a span of 8 bases. Per germline, CDR1 SGHRS and CDR2 YFSETQ. The CDR3 has 14 residues. Here the CDR3 DNA reads TGCGCCAGCAGCTTGGTTGGGGGGCAAGAGACCCAGTACTTC. This translates into CASSLVGGQETQYF.

The V and J genes are TRBV9 and TRBJ1-1; D perhaps matches TRBD1 (5 bases). The V end was cut by 3 bases, the J end by 0 bases, with 15 bases between. The CDR3 runs 16 residues. Per germline, CDR1 SGDLS and CDR2 YYNGEE. The CDR3 region is CASSAPRGGLNTEAFF. CDR3 sequence (DNA): TGTGCCAGCAGCGCTCCTAGGGGTGGGTTGAACACTGAAGCTTTCTTT.

The J gene is TRBJ1-5, the V gene TRBV27; tentative D call: TRBD1 (5 bases). Germline V gene data show CDR1 as MNHEY and CDR2 as SMNVEV (reference sequence). The CDR3 is 14 amino acids. V lost 1 base to trimming and J lost 7 bases, with 11 bases between them. The CDR3 DNA follows: TGTGCCAGCAGTTTATTGGGGGGGGAACAGCCCCAGCATTTT. Translating it yields CASSLLGGEQPQHF.

The V gene is TRBV7-9, the J gene TRBJ2-2, with D uncertain. V was shortened by 6 bases and J by 1 base, with 9 bases between the two germline ends. This CDR3 is built from 14 residues. Per germline, CDR1 SEHNR and CDR2 FQNEAQ (reference sequence). The chain's CDR3 is CASRYTENTGELFF. The CDR3, as DNA: TGTGCCAGCAGGTATACAGAGAACACCGGGGAGCTGTTTTTT. The full variable domain, with the rest looked up from reference TRBV7-9 and TRBJ2-2, is DTGVSQNPRHKITKRGQNVTFRCDPISEHNRLYWYRQTLGQGPEFLTYFQNEAQLEKSRLLSDRFSAERPKGSFSTLEIQRTEQGDSAMYLCASRYTENTGELFFGEGSRLTVL.

This chain connects TRBV2 to TRBJ2-5; D unclear. Germline CDR1 is SNHLY and CDR2 is FYNNEI. The CDR3 runs 12 residues. Trimming removed 6 bases from V and 5 bases from J, with 10 bases in between. The CDR3 loop reads CASSVDLETQYF. As DNA, the CDR3 is TGTGCCAGCAGCGTAGACTTGGAGACCCAGTACTTC.

V gene TRBV3-1 (or the pseudogene TRBV3-2) combines with J gene TRBJ2-2; no definite D call. The germline CDR1 and CDR2 sequences are LGHDT and YNNKEL (reference sequence). The CDR3 is made up of 14 amino acids. V was shortened by 4 bases and J by 6 bases, with 12 bases between the two germline ends. CDR3 in amino acids: CASSPKFESGELFF. Here the CDR3 DNA reads TGTGCCAGCAGCCCTAAGTTCGAATCCGGGGAGCTGTTTTTT.